This T cell receptor beta chain was identified in a study of blood T cell repertoires in COVID-19. About the study: The United States, Italy and Spain supplied acute and convalescent COVID-19 samples. Sample material is recorded as cDNA or gDNA derived from T cells, B-cell-depleted T cells, or PBMCs.

With V trimmed by 4 bases and J by 4 bases, 8 bases remained unmatched. The CDR3 extends over 15 amino acids. Looked up from germline, CDR1 is SNHLY and CDR2 is FYNNEI. Per the original data handling: Reference gene primer amplification gave nucleated cell count estimates. Here immunoSEQ multiplex PCR was the method, and the copy in TCRdb shows in-frame clones only, minus some. Clone size and V and J calls were adopted from that table, with D and trimming inferred from the DNA. Seen here are approximately 22,000 clones, roughly 90% observed once, and the top ten hold around 6%. Sequences were obtained from peripheral blood. The sequence derives from a human donor in a cohort sampled during active COVID-19. The rearrangement uses TRBV2 and TRBJ1-1; 8 bases align to TRBD1. CDR3 DNA sequence: TGTGCCAGCAGTGCTTCAGGGGGCTGGAGCACTGAAGCTTTCTTT. Amino acids: CASSASGGWSTEAFF.